This T cell receptor beta chain was recovered during a study of early T cells in non-severe SARS-CoV-2 infection. This clonotype has at least ten counts. TCRdb re-called the 5' RACE reads through MiXCR, storing one row per CDR3 protein. This table holds 25,000 to 35,000 distinct CDR3 sequences, less than 6.5% found once. This CDR3 region has 13 residues. Trimming at V came to 8 bases and at J to 6 bases, leaving 4 bases not matched to a gene. The germline gives CDR1 SGHTA, CDR2 FQGNSA. The TCR comes from an adult who was a healthcare worker with PCR-confirmed SARS-CoV-2 infection or an uninfected control (not recorded which). The sequencing sample was made of whole blood. The chain carries TRBV7-2 and TRBJ2-7; 13 bases are a match to TRBD2. CDR3 coding DNA: TGTGCCAGCGGGGGACTAGCGGGACTCGAGCAGTACTTC. The encoded protein is CASGGLAGLEQYF. The whole variable domain, remainder taken from reference TRBV7-2 and TRBJ2-7, is GAGVSQSPSNKVTEKGKDVELRCDPISGHTALYWYRQSLGQGLEFLIYFQGNSAPDKSGLPSDRFSAERTGGSVSTLTIQRTQQEDSAVYLCASGGLAGLEQYFGPGTRLTVT.